This passage covers 28 T cell receptor beta chains from one sample sequenced in a study of cytomegalovirus exposure and HLA in healthy donors. Both 60 Vbeta primers and 13 Jbeta primers went into the PCR. Sequenced by immunoSEQ multiplex PCR; TCRdb stores in-frame clones only, minus some. The sample has 120,000 to 150,000 clones; 60% to 80% are singletons. Sequencing used PBMCs. These receptors originate from a woman between 50 and 59 years old in good health and CMV-seronegative.

This clone occurred a few times. The CDR3 region has the DNA TGTGCCAGTAGTACATCCCCGGGGGGGACGTTCGAAGTTTCCGGCACTGAAGCTTTCTTT. Residues: CASSTSPGGTFEVSGTEAFF. This rearrangement joins TRBV19 to TRBJ1-1, with D perhaps TRBD1 (5 bases). The CDR3 sequence is 20 residues long. Trimming removed 4 bases at V and 4 bases at J, with 31 bases between. Germline assignment: CDR1 LNHDA and CDR2 SQIVND (reference sequence).

This chain connects TRBV29-1 to TRBJ2-4, with D perhaps matching TRBD2 (7 bases). The CDR3 covers 16 residues. Between the trimmed V and J ends, which lost 1 base and 1 base, there was a span of 14 bases. Germline CDR1 and CDR2: SQVTM and ANQGSEA. CDR3 coding DNA: TGCAGCGTTGAAGCCAGGGGAGGGTTCGCCAAAAACATTCAGTACTTC. It encodes CSVEARGGFAKNIQYF.

There are a few counts of this clone. An end of the junction does not agree with germline; a read error may underlie this. This rearrangement joins TRBV7-9 to TRBJ1-6, with TRBD1 matching over 8 bases. Per germline, CDR1 SEHNR and CDR2 FQNEAQ (reference sequence). The CDR3 runs 14 residues. CDR3 loop: CSSSSGGLDSPLHF. Here the CDR3 DNA reads TGTTCCAGCAGCTCAGGGGGCTTGGATTCACCCCTCCACTTT.

CDR3 loop: CASSQDRAGGGYTF. The CDR3 nucleotides are TGCGCCAGCAGCCAAGATCGGGCAGGGGGCGGCTACACCTTC. The V call is TRBV4-1, the J call TRBJ1-2; 8 nucleotides match TRBD1. Germline CDR1 is MGHRA and CDR2 is YSYEKL. The CDR3 loop spans 14 amino acids. After removal of 0 bases from V and 8 bases from J, the junction contained 5 bases not matched to a gene.

V is TRBV30 and J is TRBJ2-3; 12 nucleotides match TRBD2. The CDR3 runs to 15 residues. Germline V gene data show CDR1 as GTSNPN and CDR2 as SVGIG (reference sequence). V lost 2 bases, J lost 4 bases, and 4 bases stayed unmatched. Here the CDR3 reads CAWSMTSGGADTQYF. The CDR3 bases are TGTGCCTGGAGTATGACTAGCGGGGGAGCAGATACGCAGTATTTT.

CDR3 bases: TGTGCCAGCAGCGTAGATACGGGTTCACCCCTCCACTTT. This encodes CASSVDTGSPLHF. This sequence joins TRBV9 and TRBJ1-6; D unresolved. This CDR3 comprises 13 residues. Looked up from germline, CDR1 is SGDLS and CDR2 is YYNGEE. Deletions cut 0 bases from V and 9 bases from J, with 7 bases between.

The table lists this clone with a few counts. The chain employs TRBV5-1 and TRBJ2-7, with D perhaps matching TRBD2 (5 bases). CDR1 and CDR2 (germline): SGHRS, YFSETQ. The germline V and J ends were trimmed by 3 bases and 5 bases, with 12 bases remaining between them. The CDR3 length is 13 residues. Written as DNA, the CDR3 is TGCGCCAGCAGCTCGGAGGCCATCCACGAGCAGTACTTC. Its protein is CASSSEAIHEQYF. The variable domain in full, completed from reference TRBV5-1 and TRBJ2-7, reads KAGVTQTPRYLIKTRGQQVTLSCSPISGHRSVSWYQQTPGQGLQFLFEYFSETQRNKGNFPGRFSGRQFSNSRSEMNVSTLELGDSALYLCASSSEAIHEQYFGPGTRLTVT.

V is TRBV5-1 and J is TRBJ1-1; 12 nucleotides agree with TRBD1. Germline V gene data show CDR1 as SGHRS and CDR2 as YFSETQ. Losses at the gene ends were 5 bases for V and 5 bases for J; bases not matched to a gene: 16. This CDR3 region has 18 residues. Here the CDR3 reads CASSNRPPGQGANTEAFF. As DNA, the CDR3 is TGCGCCAGCAGTAATAGACCCCCGGGACAGGGGGCGAATACTGAAGCTTTCTTT.

The gene calls are TRBV4-1 and TRBJ2-7; D unresolved. Between the trimmed V and J ends, which lost 1 base and 7 bases, there was a span of 8 bases. The CDR3 runs to 12 residues. Germline V gene sequence: CDR1 MGHRA, CDR2 YSYEKL. The CDR3: CASSQVFGEQYF. The CDR3 DNA is TGCGCCAGCAGCCAAGTTTTCGGGGAGCAGTACTTC.

J is TRBJ1-6 and V is TRBV2; 9 bases map to TRBD1. The CDR3 length is 14 residues. The J segment lost 12 bases and the V segment lost 4 bases, leaving 7 bases of the junction unmatched. The V gene's germline CDR1 is SNHLY and CDR2 FYNNEI. In DNA form, the CDR3 reads TGTGCCAGCAGTGCGGACAGGGGATTTGGACCCCTCCACTTT. As protein: CASSADRGFGPLHF.

The rearrangement links TRBV7-2 to TRBJ1-4, with D perhaps TRBD1 (6 bases). The CDR3 loop spans 16 amino acids. V gave up 1 base and J gave up 5 bases, with 14 bases separating them. Germline values: CDR1 SGHTA, CDR2 FQGNSA. The CDR3 here is CASSLEVLQGNEKLFF. CDR3 nucleotides: TGTGCCAGCAGCTTAGAGGTCCTACAGGGAAATGAAAAACTGTTTTTT.

This chain uses TRBV11-2 with TRBJ2-2; no firm D call. This CDR3 is 14 amino acids long. Germline lookup yields CDR1 SGHAT and CDR2 FQNNGV. V gave up 5 bases and J gave up 6 bases, with 13 bases separating them. The CDR3 is CASSSIITSGELFF. The CDR3 bases are TGTGCCAGCAGCAGCATAATCACCTCCGGGGAGCTGTTTTTT. The variable domain in full, completed from reference TRBV11-2 and TRBJ2-2, reads EAGVAQSPRYKIIEKRQSVAFWCNPISGHATLYWYQQILGQGPKLLIQFQNNGVVDDSQLPKDRFSAERLKGVDSTLKIQPAKLEDSAVYLCASSSIITSGELFFGEGSRLTVL.

The J gene is TRBJ2-7, the V gene TRBV6-1; tentatively, D is TRBD2 (5 bases). CDR3 size: 16 residues. V was clipped by 0 bases and J by 4 bases, with 16 bases between them. CDR1 is MNHNS, CDR2 SASEGT, per germline. This CDR3 reads CASSEALAAAGYEQYF. The CDR3 coding sequence is TGTGCCAGCAGTGAAGCGCTAGCCGCGGCGGGTTACGAGCAGTACTTC.

V and J are TRBV7-8 and TRBJ1-1; weak D call: TRBD1 (6 bases). The CDR3 length is 13 residues. The germline gives CDR1 SGHVS, CDR2 FQNEAQ. V was trimmed by 1 base and J by 8 bases, leaving 11 bases between them. The CDR3 coding sequence is TGTGCCAGCAGCTTAGGTAACAGGGACGAAGCTTTCTTT. Protein sequence: CASSLGNRDEAFF.

The chain combines TRBV6-4 with TRBJ2-1, with 10 bases fitting TRBD2. Germline values: CDR1 MRHNA, CDR2 SNTAGT. The CDR3 is made up of 16 amino acids. V dropped 5 bases and J dropped 2; count of bases not matched to a gene: 6. CDR3 in amino acids: CASSNLAGAAYNEQFF. The CDR3 nucleotides are TGTGCCAGCAGTAACCTAGCGGGGGCCGCCTACAATGAGCAGTTCTTC.

The CDR3 protein is CASSLATGGPGEQFF. The CDR3 nucleotides are TGTGCCAGCAGCTTAGCGACGGGGGGGCCAGGCGAGCAGTTCTTC. V usage is TRBV7-9 and J usage is TRBJ2-1; 8 bases fit TRBD2. V shed 0 bases and J 10 bases; nucleotides not matched to a gene: 8. This CDR3 is built from 15 residues. Germline V gene sequence: CDR1 SEHNR, CDR2 FQNEAQ (reference sequence).

J is TRBJ2-3 and V is TRBV6-4; TRBD2 matches at 9 bases. This CDR3 comprises 14 residues. Germline values: CDR1 MRHNA, CDR2 SNTAGT. J lost 5 bases, V lost 3 bases, and 3 bases had no gene match. This chain's CDR3 is CASSERGGLDTQYF. For the CDR3, the DNA is TGTGCCAGCAGTGAGCGGGGGGGCCTAGATACGCAGTATTTT.

The CDR3 region is CASSVGAGSLGETQYF. As DNA, the CDR3 is TGTGCCAGCAGCGTAGGGGCGGGGTCGTTGGGAGAGACCCAGTACTTC. V gene TRBV9 combines with J gene TRBJ2-5; TRBD2 is a possible D gene (6 bases). Germline V gene lookup returns CDR1 SGDLS and CDR2 YYNGEE. The CDR3 sequence is 16 residues long. The germline V and J ends were trimmed by 0 bases and 4 bases, with 16 bases remaining between them.

The rearrangement links TRBV13 to TRBJ1-1; D is perhaps TRBD1 (5 bases). This CDR3 has 16 residues. The V and J ends lost 6 bases and 2 bases respectively, with 19 bases between them. The germline CDR1 and CDR2 sequences are PRHDT and FYEKMQ (reference sequence). CDR3 in DNA: TGTGCCAGCAGTCCCTGGGGTACAGGATTAAACACTGAAGCTTTCTTT. Protein product: CASSPWGTGLNTEAFF.

This clone was seen a handful of times. The chain combines TRBV6-4 with TRBJ2-3; 7 nucleotides agree with TRBD1. The germline gives CDR1 MRHNA, CDR2 SNTAGT. The CDR3 totals 17 residues. J was trimmed by 2 bases and V by 0 bases; bases with no gene match: 8. CDR3 in amino acids: CASSDSRAGGPTDTQYF. DNA for the CDR3: TGTGCCAGCAGTGACTCGAGGGCAGGGGGACCCACAGATACGCAGTATTTT.

The chain recombines TRBV28 with TRBJ1-4; 10 nucleotides line up with TRBD1. This CDR3 comprises 13 residues. V lost 6 bases and J lost 8; bases outside the gene matches: 3. Germline CDR1 reads MDHEN; CDR2 reads SYDVKM. CDR3 sequence reads: CASRTGGQEKLFF. The CDR3 DNA is TGTGCCAGCAGGACAGGGGGCCAGGAAAAACTGTTTTTT. The whole variable domain, remainder taken from reference TRBV28 and TRBJ1-4, is DVKVTQSSRYLVKRTGEKVFLECVQDMDHENMFWYRQDPGLGLRLIYFSYDVKMKEKGDIPEGYSVSREKKERFSLILESASTNQTSMYLCASRTGGQEKLFFGSGTQLSVL.

The chain couples TRBV5-8 to TRBJ2-7; 11 nucleotides agree with TRBD1. CDR3 length: 15 amino acids. With V trimmed by 1 base and J by 2 bases, 2 bases remained unmatched. Germline V gene lookup returns CDR1 SGHTS and CDR2 YDEGEE. The CDR3 sequence: CASSLWGQGAYEQYF. In DNA form, the CDR3 reads TGTGCCAGCAGCTTGTGGGGACAGGGGGCCTACGAGCAGTACTTC.

The chain links TRBV2 to TRBJ1-6; the D gene is possibly TRBD1 (6 bases). V was shortened by 6 bases and J by 6 bases, with 15 bases between the two germline ends. Germline CDR1 reads SNHLY; CDR2 reads FYNNEI. The CDR3 consists of 15 residues. The CDR3 region is CASSTQGSSNSPLHF. The DNA for the CDR3 is TGTGCCAGCAGCACACAGGGAAGTTCTAATTCACCCCTCCACTTT. Full variable domain (outside the CDR3, taken from reference TRBV2 and TRBJ1-6): EPEVTQTPSHQVTQMGQEVILRCVPISNHLYFYWYRQILGQKVEFLVSFYNNEISEKSEIFDDQFSVERPDGSNFTLKIRSTKLEDSAMYFCASSTQGSSNSPLHFGNGTRLTVT.

The chain is built from TRBV19 and TRBJ1-2; D is perhaps TRBD1 (5 bases). The germline CDR1 and CDR2 sequences are LNHDA and SQIVND (reference sequence). The CDR3 has 14 amino acids. Trimming took 4 bases from V and 4 from J, leaving 13 bases between them. The CDR3 here is CASSRGGKAYGYTF. For the CDR3, the DNA is TGTGCCAGTAGTAGGGGGGGAAAGGCCTATGGCTACACCTTC.

The chain employs TRBV4-3 and TRBJ2-5; the match to TRBD2 covers 10 bases. Germline loops: CDR1 LGHNA, CDR2 YSLEER. Trimming took 3 bases from V and 3 from J; bases not matched to a gene: 7. The CDR3 spans 16 residues. In DNA form, the CDR3 reads TGCGCCAGCAGCCAGGAGCGGGGGGGCATTGAAGAGACCCAGTACTTC. Translation: CASSQERGGIEETQYF.

The chain links TRBV4-1 to TRBJ2-7; perhaps TRBD1 as D (5 bases). Germline-derived CDR1 and CDR2 are MGHRA and YSYEKL. V shed 0 bases and J shed 1 base, with 7 bases lying between them. The CDR3 loop spans 14 amino acids. The CDR3 DNA follows: TGCGCCAGCAGCCAAGAAAAGGGGTCCTACGAGCAGTACTTC. This gives the protein CASSQEKGSYEQYF.

V gene TRBV28 combines with J gene TRBJ1-5; 7 bases are a match to TRBD1. Trimming removed 8 bases from V and 1 base from J; junction bases left unmatched: 11. CDR3 length equals 16 residues. Germline lookup yields CDR1 MDHEN and CDR2 SYDVKM. The DNA of the CDR3 is TGTGCCAGCGGGGCAGGGGGAGAAGGAAGCAATCAGCCCCAGCATTTT. Translation gives CASGAGGEGSNQPQHF.

This clone was seen just once. The chain links TRBV5-1 to TRBJ1-1; 7 nucleotides match TRBD1. V shed 4 bases, J shed 2 bases, and the junction held 5 bases outside the gene matches. In germline, CDR1 is SGHRS, CDR2 YFSETQ. CDR3 size: 14 residues. CDR3 sequence: CASSARQGNTEAFF. CDR3 in DNA: TGCGCCAGCAGCGCCCGACAGGGAAACACTGAAGCTTTCTTT. Based on the CDR3 plus reference TRBV5-1 and TRBJ1-1, the full variable domain is KAGVTQTPRYLIKTRGQQVTLSCSPISGHRSVSWYQQTPGQGLQFLFEYFSETQRNKGNFPGRFSGRQFSNSRSEMNVSTLELGDSALYLCASSARQGNTEAFFGQGTRLTVV.